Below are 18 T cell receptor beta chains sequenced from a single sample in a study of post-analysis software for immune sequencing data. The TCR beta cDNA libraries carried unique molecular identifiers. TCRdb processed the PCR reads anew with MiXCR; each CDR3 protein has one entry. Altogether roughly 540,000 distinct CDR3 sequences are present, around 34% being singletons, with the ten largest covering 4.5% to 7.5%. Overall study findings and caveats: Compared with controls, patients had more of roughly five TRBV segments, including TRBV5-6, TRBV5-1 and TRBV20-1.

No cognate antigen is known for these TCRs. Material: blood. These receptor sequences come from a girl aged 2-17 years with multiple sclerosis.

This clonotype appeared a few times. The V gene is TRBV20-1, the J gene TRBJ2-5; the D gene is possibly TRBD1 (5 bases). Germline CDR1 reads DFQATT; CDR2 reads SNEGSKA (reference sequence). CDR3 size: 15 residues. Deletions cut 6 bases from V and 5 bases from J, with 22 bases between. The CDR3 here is CSARGHLTALETQYF. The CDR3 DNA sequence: TGCAGTGCACGAGGACATCTGACGGCTCTGGAGACCCAGTACTTC.

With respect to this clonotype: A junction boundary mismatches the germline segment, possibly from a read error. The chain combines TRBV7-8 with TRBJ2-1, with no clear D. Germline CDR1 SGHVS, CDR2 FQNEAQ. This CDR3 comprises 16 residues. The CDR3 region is CASSLVGIEAYNEQFF. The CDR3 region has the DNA TGTGCCAGCAGCTTAGTCGGAATAGAGGCCTACAACGAGCAGTTCTTC.

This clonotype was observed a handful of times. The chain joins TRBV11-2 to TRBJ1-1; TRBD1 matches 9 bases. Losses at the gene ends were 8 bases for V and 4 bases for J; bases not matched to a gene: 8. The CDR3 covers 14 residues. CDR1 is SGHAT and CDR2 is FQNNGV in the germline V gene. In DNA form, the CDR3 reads TGTGCCAGCCGCGACAGGGGGATAAGCACTGAAGCTTTCTTT. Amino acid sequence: CASRDRGISTEAFF.

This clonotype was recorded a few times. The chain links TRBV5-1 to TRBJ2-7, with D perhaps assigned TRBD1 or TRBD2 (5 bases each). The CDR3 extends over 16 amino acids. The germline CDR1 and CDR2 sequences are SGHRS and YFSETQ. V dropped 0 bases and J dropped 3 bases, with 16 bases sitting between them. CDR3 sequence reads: CASSLGDVGSHYEQYF. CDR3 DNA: TGCGCCAGCAGCTTGGGGGACGTGGGGTCCCACTACGAGCAGTACTTC.

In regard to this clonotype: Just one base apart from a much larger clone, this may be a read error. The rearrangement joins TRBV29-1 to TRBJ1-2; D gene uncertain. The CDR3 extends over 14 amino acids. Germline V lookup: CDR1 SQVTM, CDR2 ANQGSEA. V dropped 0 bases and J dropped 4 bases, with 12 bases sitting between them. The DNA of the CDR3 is TGCAGCGTTGAAGATCCAAGCAGCCGCTATGGCTACACCTTC. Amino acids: CSVEDPSSRYGYTF.

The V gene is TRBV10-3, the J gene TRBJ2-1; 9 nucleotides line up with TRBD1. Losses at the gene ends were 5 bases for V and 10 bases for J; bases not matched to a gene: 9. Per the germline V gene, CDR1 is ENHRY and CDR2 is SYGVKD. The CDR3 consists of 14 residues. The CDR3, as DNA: TGTGCCATCAGTCCCGGGACAGGGAAATTAGAGCAGTTCTTC. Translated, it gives CAISPGTGKLEQFF.

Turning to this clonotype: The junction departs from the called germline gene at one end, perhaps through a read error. CDR3 in amino acids: CASSWARGGITPTGTQYF. CDR3 DNA sequence: TGTGCCAGCAGTTGGGCGAGAGGGGGGATAACCCCGACAGGTACGCAGTATTTT. This chain joins TRBV6-5 and TRBJ2-3; the D gene could be TRBD1 or TRBD2 (6 bases each). In germline, CDR1 is MNHEY, CDR2 SVGAGI. The CDR3 runs 18 residues.

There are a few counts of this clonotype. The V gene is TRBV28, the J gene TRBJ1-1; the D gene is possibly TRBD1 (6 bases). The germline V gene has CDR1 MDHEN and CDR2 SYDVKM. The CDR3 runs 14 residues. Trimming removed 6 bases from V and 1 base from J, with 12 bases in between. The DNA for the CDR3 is TGTGCCAGCAGAGAACCGGGACAGAACACTGAAGCTTTCTTT. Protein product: CASREPGQNTEAFF.

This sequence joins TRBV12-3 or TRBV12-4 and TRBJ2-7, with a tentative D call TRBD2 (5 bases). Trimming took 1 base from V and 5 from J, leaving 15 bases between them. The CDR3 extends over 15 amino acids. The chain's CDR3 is CASSLGHTGNHEQYF. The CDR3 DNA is TGTGCCAGCAGTTTAGGTCATACGGGGAACCACGAGCAGTACTTC.

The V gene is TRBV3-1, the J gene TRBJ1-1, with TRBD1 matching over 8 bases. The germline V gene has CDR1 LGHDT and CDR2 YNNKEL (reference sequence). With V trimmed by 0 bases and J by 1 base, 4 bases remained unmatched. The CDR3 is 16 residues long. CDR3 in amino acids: CASSQEPTGANTEAFF. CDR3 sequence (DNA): TGTGCCAGCAGCCAAGAACCGACAGGGGCGAACACTGAAGCTTTCTTT.

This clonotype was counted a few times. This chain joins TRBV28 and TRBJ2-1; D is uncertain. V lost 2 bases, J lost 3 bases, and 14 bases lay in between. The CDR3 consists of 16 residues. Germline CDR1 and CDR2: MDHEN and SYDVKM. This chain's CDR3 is CASSLRGEPNYNEQFF. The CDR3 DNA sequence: TGTGCCAGCAGTTTACGCGGCGAACCTAACTACAATGAGCAGTTCTTC.

CDR3 sequence (DNA): TGTGCCAGCAGCTGGGGACAGGGCGGAGGGAATGAGCAGTTCTTC. Its translation is CASSWGQGGGNEQFF. The gene calls are TRBV2 and TRBJ2-1; 9 bases line up with TRBD1. Germline lookup yields CDR1 SNHLY and CDR2 FYNNEI. V lost 6 bases, J lost 7 bases, and 10 bases stayed unmatched. The CDR3 is made up of 15 amino acids.

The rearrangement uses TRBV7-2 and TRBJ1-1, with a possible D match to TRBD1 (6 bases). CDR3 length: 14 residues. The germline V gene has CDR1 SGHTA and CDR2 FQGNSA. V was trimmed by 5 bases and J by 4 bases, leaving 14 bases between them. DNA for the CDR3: TGTGCCAGCAGCCAAAGCCGGACAGTCACTGAAGCTTTCTTT. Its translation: CASSQSRTVTEAFF.

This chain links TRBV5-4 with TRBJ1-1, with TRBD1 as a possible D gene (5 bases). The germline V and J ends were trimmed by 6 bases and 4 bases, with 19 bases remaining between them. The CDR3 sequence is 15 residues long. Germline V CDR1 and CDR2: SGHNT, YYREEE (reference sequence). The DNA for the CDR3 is TGTGCCAGCACCCAGGCCAAGGGACCGAGCACTGAAGCTTTCTTT. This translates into CASTQAKGPSTEAFF.

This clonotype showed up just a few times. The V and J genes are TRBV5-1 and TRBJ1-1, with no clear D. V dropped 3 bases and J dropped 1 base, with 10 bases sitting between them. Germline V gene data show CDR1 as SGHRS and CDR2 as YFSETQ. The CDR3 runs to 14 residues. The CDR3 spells CASSSTDGNTEAFF. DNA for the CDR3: TGCGCCAGCAGCTCGACGGACGGGAACACTGAAGCTTTCTTT.

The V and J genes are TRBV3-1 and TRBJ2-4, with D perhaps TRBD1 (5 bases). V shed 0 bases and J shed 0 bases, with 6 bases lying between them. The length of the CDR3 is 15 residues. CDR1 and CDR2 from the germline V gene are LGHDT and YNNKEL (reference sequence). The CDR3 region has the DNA TGTGCCAGCAGCCAAGAAGGGGTAGCCAAAAACATTCAGTACTTC. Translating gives CASSQEGVAKNIQYF.

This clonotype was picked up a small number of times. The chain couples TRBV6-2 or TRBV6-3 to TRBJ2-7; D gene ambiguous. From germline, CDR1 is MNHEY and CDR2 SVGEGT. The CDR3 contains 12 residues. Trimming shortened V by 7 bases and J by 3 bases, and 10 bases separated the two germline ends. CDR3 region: CASTQGGYEQYF. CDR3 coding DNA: TGTGCCAGCACCCAAGGCGGCTACGAGCAGTACTTC.

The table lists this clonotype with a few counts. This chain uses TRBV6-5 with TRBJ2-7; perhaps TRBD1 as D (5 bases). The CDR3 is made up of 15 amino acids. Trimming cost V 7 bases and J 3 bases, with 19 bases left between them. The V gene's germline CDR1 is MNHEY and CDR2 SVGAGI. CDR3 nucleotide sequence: TGTGCCAGCAAAGATGCGGACACAGCCGACTACGAGCAGTACTTC. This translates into CASKDADTADYEQYF.